This TCR beta chain was obtained from a study of OX40 agonist ivuxolimab in advanced cancers. Overall study context: Patients received ivuxolimab, an agonistic anti-OX40 (CD134) antibody.

Using immunoSEQ multiplex PCR, the repertoire was profiled, and TCRdb retains in-frame clones only, with some absent. The table has approximately 6,300 clones, around 84% seen once. The germline V and J ends were trimmed by 7 bases and 5 bases, with 18 bases remaining between them. This CDR3 is built from 15 residues. Findings of the study overall: Low normalized T-cell clonal expansion also characterized some of the nonresponders. Within 6 weeks, CD4+ and CD8+ blood T cells expanded clonally at 0.1 to 3.0 mg/kg.

As for this clone: Its antigen is as yet unknown.

The input for sequencing was CD4+ or CD8+ T cells sorted from blood, taken in a trial of the OX40 agonist ivuxolimab. The source of this sequence is an adult with an advanced solid tumor such as melanoma, head and neck, liver or kidney cancer. V gene TRBV23-1 combines with J gene TRBJ1-5; the D gene is possibly TRBD1 (6 bases). TRBV23-1 is an ORF, and what it does is uncertain. In DNA form, the CDR3 reads TGCGCCAGCACCCTCGAGTGGACAGACGATCAGCCCCAGCATTTT. The encoded protein is CASTLEWTDDQPQHF.